The sequence of this TCR beta chain was determined in a study of beta chain features in type 1 diabetes. Germline CDR1 is SGHVS and CDR2 is FQNEAQ. This CDR3 region has 15 residues. V lost 0 bases to trimming and J lost 3 bases, with 9 bases between them. Turning to this clone: The antigen is undetermined.

Every bit of the isolated RNA underwent reverse transcription, so sequencing read expressed TCRB transcripts. Naive, central memory and regulatory T cell samples produced a mean of approximately 3.6 million reads. Here immunoSEQ multiplex PCR was the method, and the copy in TCRdb shows in-frame clones only, minus some. Of 500,000 to 700,000 clones in the sample, around 16% are singletons; the top ten hold about 0.097%. General study findings and limits: A possible short-template PCR bias applies equally to patients and controls. The naive, central memory and Treg TCRB repertoires looked more alike in patients than they did in healthy donors. A definitive answer on HLA type influencing TCRB rearrangement was not reached here.

This chain joins TRBV7-8 and TRBJ1-5, with no clear D. The source is a man aged 18 to 30 in good health. Sequenced input: naive CD4+ T cells from blood. CDR3 coding DNA: TGTGCCAGCAGCTTAGCAGGGTTCCCCAATCAGCCCCAGCATTTT. Translation: CASSLAGFPNQPQHF.